Below are 30 T cell receptor beta chains sequenced from a single sample in a study of blood T cell repertoires in COVID-19. Repertoires were generated with immunoSEQ multiplex PCR, while TCRdb's copy carries only in-frame clones and drops some. The profile shows approximately 44,000 clones, roughly nine tenths of them singletons. The sequencing sample was made of peripheral blood. These receptor sequences come from a woman over 75 with acute or convalescent COVID-19.

The chain uses TRBV5-1 and TRBJ1-2, with D tentatively TRBD1 (5 bases). The CDR3 length is 14 residues. Germline CDR1 is SGHRS and CDR2 is YFSETQ. The V end was cut by 4 bases, the J end by 8 bases, with 18 bases between. The CDR3 loop reads CASSGSGLSGGYTF. CDR3 nucleotide sequence: TGCGCCAGCAGCGGTTCAGGGTTGTCTGGGGGCTACACCTTC.

The chain recombines TRBV19 with TRBJ1-1; D is perhaps TRBD1 (5 bases). The V gene lost 6 bases and the J gene lost 2 bases, with 10 bases spanning the gap. This CDR3 contains 13 residues. Per germline, CDR1 LNHDA and CDR2 SQIVND (reference sequence). The CDR3 DNA sequence: TGTGCCAGTAGAATGACAGTAAACACTGAAGCTTTCTTT. Its protein is CASRMTVNTEAFF.

The chain uses TRBV10-3 and TRBJ2-7; D is undetermined. This CDR3 region has 17 residues. Trimming removed 10 bases from V and 2 bases from J, with 27 bases in between. Germline V gene data show CDR1 as ENHRY and CDR2 as SYGVKD. DNA of the CDR3: TGTGCCACGCCCGTTATCGGGTCCCCATCCCTACCCTACGAGCAGTACGTC. Its translation is CATPVIGSPSLPYEQYV.

The chain joins TRBV5-1 to TRBJ2-3, with TRBD2 matching over 8 bases. This CDR3 spans 17 amino acids. V shed 2 bases, J shed 4 bases, and the junction held 12 bases outside the gene matches. Germline V gene sequence: CDR1 SGHRS, CDR2 YFSETQ. CDR3 amino acids: CASSFGSGGISSDTQYF. The CDR3 DNA reads TGCGCCAGCAGCTTCGGGAGCGGGGGTATATCATCAGATACGCAGTATTTT.

The sample holds one count of this clone. This chain connects TRBV25-1 to TRBJ1-2; TRBD1 matches at 10 bases. Germline-derived CDR1 and CDR2 are MGHDK and SYGVNS. The CDR3 length is 17 residues. Trimming took 3 bases from V and 6 from J; bases not matched to a gene: 13. This CDR3 reads CASSDRLTGTGEDGYTF. In nucleotides, the CDR3 is TGTGCCAGCAGTGACCGGCTAACCGGGACAGGGGAAGATGGCTACACCTTC.

The V call is TRBV5-4, the J call TRBJ2-5; D perhaps matches TRBD2 (5 bases). The germline CDR1 and CDR2 sequences are SGHNT and YYREEE (reference sequence). Trimming left V 4 bases short and J 2 bases short, with 12 bases between. This CDR3 has 14 residues. CDR3 sequence: CASSRPGYQETQYF. DNA of the CDR3: TGTGCCAGCAGCCGGCCGGGGTATCAAGAGACCCAGTACTTC.

DNA for the CDR3: TGTGCCAGCAGCCCGACCGAGGGCTATGGCTACACCTTC. It encodes CASSPTEGYGYTF. The chain links TRBV6-5 to TRBJ1-2; D is undetermined. The germline V gene encodes CDR1 MNHEY and CDR2 SVGAGI. The CDR3 sequence is 13 residues long. V lost 6 bases and J lost 4, with 12 bases in between.

The chain joins TRBV6-5 to TRBJ1-1; no reliable D call. The germline CDR1 and CDR2 sequences are MNHEY and SVGAGI. The CDR3 is made up of 15 amino acids. Trimming shortened V by 4 bases and J by 5 bases, and 17 bases separated the two germline ends. Here the CDR3 DNA reads TGTGCCAGCAGTTCCCGCCGTATAGATTGGACTGAAGCTTTCTTT. Translated, it gives CASSSRRIDWTEAFF.

The chain is built from TRBV5-5 and TRBJ2-1, with D perhaps matching TRBD2 (6 bases). Germline loops: CDR1 SGHKS, CDR2 YYEKEE (reference sequence). V dropped 4 bases and J dropped 0 bases, with 14 bases sitting between them. The CDR3 has 16 amino acids. CDR3 coding DNA: TGTGCCAGCAGCCCCTGGAGGGGTTTCTCCTACAATGAGCAGTTCTTC. This codes for CASSPWRGFSYNEQFF.

The V call is TRBV3-1 (or the pseudogene TRBV3-2), the J call TRBJ1-1; D is possibly TRBD1 (5 bases). Germline lookup yields CDR1 LGHDT and CDR2 YNNKEL (reference sequence). Trimming removed 1 base from V and 3 bases from J, with 12 bases in between. This CDR3 region has 15 residues. CDR3 residues: CASSQADSRDTEAFF. CDR3 DNA: TGTGCCAGCAGCCAAGCTGACAGCCGGGACACTGAAGCTTTCTTT.

This clone appeared a single time. This chain connects TRBV24-1 to TRBJ2-2, with a weak D call TRBD1 (6 bases). The germline gives CDR1 KGHDR, CDR2 SFDVKD. The V end lost 7 bases, the J end lost 8 bases, and 16 bases lay between the germline ends. This CDR3 region has 14 residues. For the CDR3, the DNA is TGTGCCACCAGCTCCTATGCAGGGGCGGGGGAGCTGTTTTTT. This gives the protein CATSSYAGAGELFF.

The chain carries TRBV28 and TRBJ2-3; 10 bases align to TRBD2. Germline V CDR1 and CDR2: MDHEN, SYDVKM. The V gene end was trimmed by 5 bases and the J gene end by 6 bases; junction bases not matched to a gene: 14. The CDR3 totals 17 residues. CDR3 nucleotides: TGTGCCAGCAGTCTCTCGGGTAGCGGGGGGCTGGGGGATACGCAGTATTTT. This gives the protein CASSLSGSGGLGDTQYF.

The chain carries TRBV7-2 and TRBJ1-2, with D possibly TRBD1 on 5 matching bases. V lost 3 bases to trimming and J lost 8 bases, with 19 bases between them. CDR3 length equals 15 residues. Germline V gene sequence: CDR1 SGHTA, CDR2 FQGNSA. The CDR3 region is CASSLAIGQGGGYTF. The CDR3 region has the DNA TGTGCCAGCAGCTTGGCCATCGGGCAGGGAGGAGGCTACACCTTC.

This chain uses TRBV6-5 with TRBJ2-1; TRBD2 matches at 11 bases. Germline CDR1 and CDR2: MNHEY and SVGAGI. Unmatched junction bases numbered 5, after V lost 4 bases and J lost 6 bases. The CDR3 spans 15 residues. The CDR3 DNA reads as TGTGCCAGCAGTTTAGCGGGGGGGCTTGTCAATGAGCAGTTCTTC. Translation: CASSLAGGLVNEQFF.

Points on this clone: This could be a read error, since a much larger clone is one nucleotide away. Other DNA sequences within the sample encode an identical CDR3. The chain links TRBV12-1 to TRBJ1-4; TRBD1 is the table's D call and was not checked against the DNA. TRBV12-1 is a known pseudogene. This CDR3 is built from 18 residues. The CDR3 bases are TGTGCTAGCAGCCCCCGAGGGGACAGGGGGCGTCGGAGTGAAAAACTGTTTTTT. This gives the protein CASSPRGDRGRRSEKLFF.

The chain joins TRBV5-5 to TRBJ1-1, with a possible D match to TRBD1 (6 bases). Germline assignment: CDR1 SGHKS and CDR2 YYEKEE (reference sequence). The CDR3 loop spans 15 amino acids. V gave up 4 bases and J gave up 3 bases, with 16 bases separating them. The CDR3 sequence: CASSLHWGRDTEAFF. The CDR3 DNA follows: TGTGCCAGCAGCCTCCACTGGGGGCGTGACACTGAAGCTTTCTTT.

The V call is TRBV6-5, the J call TRBJ1-2; possible D gene TRBD1, 5 bases. Deletions cut 8 bases from V and 2 bases from J, with 18 bases between. CDR1 and CDR2 from the germline V gene are MNHEY and SVGAGI. This CDR3 has 15 amino acids. DNA of the CDR3: TGTGCCAGCTCCACTACCCGGGGGATAAACTATGGCTACACCTTC. It encodes CASSTTRGINYGYTF.

The chain couples TRBV19 to TRBJ2-7; the D gene is possibly TRBD2 (5 bases). The CDR3 length is 15 residues. Per germline, CDR1 LNHDA and CDR2 SQIVND (reference sequence). Trimming took 1 base from V and 1 from J, leaving 11 bases between them. The chain's CDR3 is CASSIVAGESYEQYF. CDR3 sequence (DNA): TGTGCCAGTAGTATAGTCGCCGGGGAGTCCTACGAGCAGTACTTC.

V is TRBV2 and J is TRBJ1-4; TRBD1 matches at 8 bases. J was trimmed by 5 bases and V by 8 bases; bases with no gene match: 4. This CDR3 is 13 amino acids long. Germline CDR1 is SNHLY and CDR2 is FYNNEI. CDR3 protein: CASRDRMNEKLFF. The CDR3 coding sequence is TGTGCCAGCCGGGACAGGATGAATGAAAAACTGTTTTTT.

The chain uses TRBV7-9 and TRBJ2-7; D is undetermined. This CDR3 contains 14 residues. Deletions cut 5 bases from V and 3 bases from J, with 14 bases between. Germline V gives CDR1 SEHNR, CDR2 FQNEAQ (reference sequence). CDR3 DNA sequence: TGTGCCAGCAGCAAAGACGATGGCGGCTACGAGCAGTACGTC. Protein sequence: CASSKDDGGYEQYV.

The genes are TRBV6-2 or TRBV6-3 and TRBJ2-7; D not certain. Trimming left V 2 bases short and J 0 bases short, with 5 bases between. The CDR3 runs 13 residues. Looked up from germline, CDR1 is MNHEY and CDR2 is SVGEGT. CDR3 DNA: TGTGCCAGCAGTTACCTAAGCTCCTACGAGCAGTACGTC. It yields the protein CASSYLSSYEQYV.

The V and J genes are TRBV3-1 (or the pseudogene TRBV3-2) and TRBJ1-1; D remains unclear. The CDR3 has 13 residues. V was pared by 1 base and J by 1 base, with 4 bases between. Looked up from germline, CDR1 is LGHDT and CDR2 is YNNKEL (reference sequence). DNA of the CDR3: TGTGCCAGCAGCCAAGGTAGGAACACTGAAGCTTTCTTT. The encoded protein is CASSQGRNTEAFF.

This clone was seen just once. The J gene is TRBJ2-5, the V gene TRBV5-1; 12 positions agree with TRBD2. There are 15 residues in the CDR3. V lost 0 bases to trimming and J lost 3 bases; unmatched junction nucleotides: 0. Germline V gene data show CDR1 as SGHRS and CDR2 as YFSETQ. CDR3 residues: CASSLGLAGEETQYF. The CDR3, as DNA: TGCGCCAGCAGCTTGGGACTAGCGGGGGAAGAGACCCAGTACTTC.

This chain uses TRBV1 with TRBJ1-1; the table's TRBD1 call for D was not verified on the DNA. TRBV1 is reported as a pseudogene. This CDR3 spans 14 amino acids. The CDR3 nucleotides are TGCACCAGCAGCCAAGTTACAGTGAGCACTGAAGCTTTCTTT. Translated, it gives CTSSQVTVSTEAFF.

The chain combines TRBV7-2 with TRBJ1-1, with TRBD1 as a possible D gene (5 bases). Germline values: CDR1 SGHTA, CDR2 FQGNSA. V lost 5 bases to trimming and J lost 6 bases, with 16 bases between them. This CDR3 has 14 amino acids. The CDR3 nucleotides are TGTGCCAGCAGCCTGGGGGGGGTGGCCGCTGAAGCTTTCTTT. Translation gives CASSLGGVAAEAFF.

The chain joins TRBV19 to TRBJ1-1, with a possible D match to TRBD1 (6 bases). Per the germline V gene, CDR1 is LNHDA and CDR2 is SQIVND (reference sequence). The CDR3 has 14 residues. V was clipped by 5 bases and J by 4 bases, with 14 bases between them. Here the CDR3 reads CASSPGLDSTEAFF. CDR3 nucleotide sequence: TGTGCCAGTAGTCCTGGGCTGGACAGCACTGAAGCTTTCTTT.

This sequence joins TRBV5-4 and TRBJ2-3; tentative D call: TRBD2 (9 bases). CDR3 length: 15 residues. Germline CDR1 and CDR2: SGHNT and YYREEE (reference sequence). The V and J ends lost 4 bases and 4 bases respectively, with 16 bases between them. The CDR3: CASSPGGGGADTQYF. The CDR3 bases are TGTGCCAGCAGCCCAGGGGGCGGGGGGGCAGATACGCAGTATTTT.

The chain employs TRBV5-8 and TRBJ2-7, with 10 positions matching TRBD1. The trim removed 4 bases at V and 2 bases at J, leaving 3 bases unmatched. Germline loops: CDR1 SGHTS, CDR2 YDEGEE. This CDR3 has 14 amino acids. CDR3 region: CASSRDRGPYEQYF. Here the CDR3 DNA reads TGTGCCAGCAGCCGGGACAGGGGACCCTACGAGCAGTACTTC.

The genes are TRBV6-6 and TRBJ2-5; perhaps TRBD1 as D (6 bases). There are 12 residues in the CDR3. Deletions cut 6 bases from V and 3 bases from J, with 8 bases between. CDR1 and CDR2 (germline): MNHNY, SVGAGI (reference sequence). The CDR3 nucleotides are TGTGCCAGCAGCAGGGGCAAAGAGACCCAGTACTTC. The encoded protein is CASSRGKETQYF.

V usage is TRBV10-2 and J usage is TRBJ2-7; TRBD1 matches at 10 bases. The CDR3 loop spans 14 amino acids. Germline V lookup: CDR1 WSHSY, CDR2 SAAADI. J gave up 2 bases and V 6 bases, and 4 bases lay outside the gene matches. This CDR3 is CASRSGQGAYEQYV. The DNA for the CDR3 is TGCGCCAGCAGGTCCGGACAGGGGGCCTACGAGCAGTACGTC.